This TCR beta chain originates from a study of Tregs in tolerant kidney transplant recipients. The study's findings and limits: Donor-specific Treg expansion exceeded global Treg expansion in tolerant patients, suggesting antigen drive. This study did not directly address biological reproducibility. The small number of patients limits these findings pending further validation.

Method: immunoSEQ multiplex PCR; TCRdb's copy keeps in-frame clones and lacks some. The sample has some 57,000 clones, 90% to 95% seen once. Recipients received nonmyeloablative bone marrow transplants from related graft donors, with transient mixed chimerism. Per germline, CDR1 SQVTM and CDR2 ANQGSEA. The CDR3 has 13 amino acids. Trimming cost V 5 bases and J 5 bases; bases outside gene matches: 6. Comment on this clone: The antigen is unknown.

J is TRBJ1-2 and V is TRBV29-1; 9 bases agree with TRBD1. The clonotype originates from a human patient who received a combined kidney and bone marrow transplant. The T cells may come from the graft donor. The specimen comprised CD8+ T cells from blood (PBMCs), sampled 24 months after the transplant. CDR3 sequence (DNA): TGCAGCGTTCTCCGGGACAGGGTATATGGCTACACCTTC. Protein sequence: CSVLRDRVYGYTF.